The clone carrying this T cell receptor beta chain was counted a single time. Its specificity is not known. This entry belongs to a study of graft-versus-host responses after intestinal transplantation. Generated by immunoSEQ multiplex PCR, the TCRdb table keeps only in-frame clones and is missing some. In the table there are tens of thousands of clones, less than 95% of which are singletons. Per germline, CDR1 LNHDA and CDR2 SQIVND (reference sequence). Trimming took 4 bases from V and 3 from J; bases not matched to a gene: 6. The CDR3 runs 15 residues. The source of this sequence is a human donor who was the organ donor for an intestinal transplant. The gene calls are TRBV19 and TRBJ1-1, with TRBD1 matching 9 bases. The input for sequencing was unstimulated CD4+ T cells sorted from spleen or lymph node cells, taken before transplant. The CDR3 nucleotides read TGTGCCAGTAGTACTGGACAGGGGACTGACACTGAAGCTTTCTTT. Protein product: CASSTGQGTDTEAFF.